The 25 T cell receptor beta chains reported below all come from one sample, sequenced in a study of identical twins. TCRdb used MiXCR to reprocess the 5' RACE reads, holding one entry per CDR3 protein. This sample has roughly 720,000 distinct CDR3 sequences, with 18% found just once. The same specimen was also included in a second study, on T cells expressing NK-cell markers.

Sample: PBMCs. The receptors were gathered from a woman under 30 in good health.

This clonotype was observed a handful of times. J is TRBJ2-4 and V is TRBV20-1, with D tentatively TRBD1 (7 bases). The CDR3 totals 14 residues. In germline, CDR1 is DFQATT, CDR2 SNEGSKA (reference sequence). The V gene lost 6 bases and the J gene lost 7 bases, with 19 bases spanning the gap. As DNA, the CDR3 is TGCAGTGCCACGTCACAGGGGAGGAGGAACATTCAGTACTTC. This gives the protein CSATSQGRRNIQYF.

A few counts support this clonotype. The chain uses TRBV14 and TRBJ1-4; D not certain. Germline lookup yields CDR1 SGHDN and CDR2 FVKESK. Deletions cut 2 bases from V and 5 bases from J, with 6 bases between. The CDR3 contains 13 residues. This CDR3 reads CASSQNANEKLFF. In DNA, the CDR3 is TGTGCCAGCAGCCAAAACGCGAATGAAAAACTGTTTTTT.

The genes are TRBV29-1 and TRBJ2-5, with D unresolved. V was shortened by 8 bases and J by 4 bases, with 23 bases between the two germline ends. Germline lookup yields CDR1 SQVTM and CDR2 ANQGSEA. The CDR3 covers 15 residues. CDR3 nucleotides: TGCAGCACAAATTATAAGGGCCTTACGGGAGAGACCCAGTACTTC. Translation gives CSTNYKGLTGETQYF.

The CDR3 nucleotides are TGTGCCATCAGATTGAACGAAGTCGACAATGAGCAGTTCTTC. It yields the protein CAIRLNEVDNEQFF. V usage is TRBV10-3 and J usage is TRBJ2-1; no clear D. Per germline, CDR1 ENHRY and CDR2 SYGVKD. The V end lost 6 bases, the J end lost 5 bases, and 14 bases lay between the germline ends. The CDR3 is made up of 14 amino acids.

CDR3 nucleotides: TGCGCCAGCAGCCAGGCTAGGACAGGGGGCGCACCAGAGACCCAGTACTTC. Protein: CASSQARTGGAPETQYF. This chain joins TRBV4-3 and TRBJ2-5; 11 positions agree with TRBD1. J was trimmed by 4 bases and V by 3 bases; bases with no gene match: 10. The germline CDR1 and CDR2 sequences are LGHNA and YSLEER. This CDR3 region has 17 residues.

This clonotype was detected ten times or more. CDR3 residues: CASSLRDTIYF. CDR3 sequence (DNA): TGTGCCAGCAGTTTAAGGGACACCATATATTTT. The genes are TRBV12-3 or TRBV12-4 and TRBJ1-3; no clear D gene. V gave up 2 bases and J gave up 8 bases, with 4 bases separating them. The CDR3 has 11 residues.

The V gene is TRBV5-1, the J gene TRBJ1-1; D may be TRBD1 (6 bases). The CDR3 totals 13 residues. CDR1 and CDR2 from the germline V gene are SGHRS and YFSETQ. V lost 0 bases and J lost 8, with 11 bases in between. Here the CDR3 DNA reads TGCGCCAGCAGCTTGGGGCGGGGGCTGGAAGCTTTCTTT. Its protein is CASSLGRGLEAFF. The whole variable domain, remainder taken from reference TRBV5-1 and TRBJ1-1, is KAGVTQTPRYLIKTRGQQVTLSCSPISGHRSVSWYQQTPGQGLQFLFEYFSETQRNKGNFPGRFSGRQFSNSRSEMNVSTLELGDSALYLCASSLGRGLEAFFGQGTRLTVV.

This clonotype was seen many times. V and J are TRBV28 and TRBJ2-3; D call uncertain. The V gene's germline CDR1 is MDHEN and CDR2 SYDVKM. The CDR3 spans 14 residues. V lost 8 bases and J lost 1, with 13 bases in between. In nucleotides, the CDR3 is TGTGCCAGCTCTTTTTTGCAGGGCACAGATACGCAGTATTTT. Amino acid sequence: CASSFLQGTDTQYF. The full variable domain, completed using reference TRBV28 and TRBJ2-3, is DVKVTQSSRYLVKRTGEKVFLECVQDMDHENMFWYRQDPGLGLRLIYFSYDVKMKEKGDIPEGYSVSREKKERFSLILESASTNQTSMYLCASSFLQGTDTQYFGPGTRLTVL.

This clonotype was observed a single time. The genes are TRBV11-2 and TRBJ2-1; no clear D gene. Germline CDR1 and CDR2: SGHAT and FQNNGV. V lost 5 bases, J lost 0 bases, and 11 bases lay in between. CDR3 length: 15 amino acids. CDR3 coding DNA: TGTGCCAGCAGCGGACGATCATCCTCCTACAATGAGCAGTTCTTC. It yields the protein CASSGRSSSYNEQFF.

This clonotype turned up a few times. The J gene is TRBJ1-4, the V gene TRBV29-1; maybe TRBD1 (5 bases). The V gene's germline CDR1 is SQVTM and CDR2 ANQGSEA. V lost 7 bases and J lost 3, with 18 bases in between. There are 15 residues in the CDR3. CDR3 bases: TGCAGCGCCCGGGACTCCTTTATTCCTAATGAAAAACTGTTTTTT. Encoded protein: CSARDSFIPNEKLFF.

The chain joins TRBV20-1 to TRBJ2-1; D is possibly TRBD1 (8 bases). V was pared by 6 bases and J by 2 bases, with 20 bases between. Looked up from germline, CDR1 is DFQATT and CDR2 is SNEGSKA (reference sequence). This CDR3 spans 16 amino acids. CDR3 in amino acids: CSAHITGGGAYNEQFF. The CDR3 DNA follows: TGCAGTGCACATATAACAGGGGGAGGGGCCTACAATGAGCAGTTCTTC.

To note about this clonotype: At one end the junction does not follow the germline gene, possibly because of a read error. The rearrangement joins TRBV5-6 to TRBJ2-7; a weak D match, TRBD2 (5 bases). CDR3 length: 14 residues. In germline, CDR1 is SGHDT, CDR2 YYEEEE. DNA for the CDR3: TGTGCCAGGAGCGACGGACTTTTCTCCTGCGAGCAGTACTTC. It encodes CARSDGLFSCEQYF.

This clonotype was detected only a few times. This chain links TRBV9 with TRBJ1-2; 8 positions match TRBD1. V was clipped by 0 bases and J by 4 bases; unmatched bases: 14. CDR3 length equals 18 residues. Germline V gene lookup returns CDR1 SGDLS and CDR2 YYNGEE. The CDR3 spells CASSVDKDRAKSLYGYTF. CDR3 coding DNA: TGTGCCAGCAGCGTAGACAAGGACAGGGCTAAGTCACTCTATGGCTACACCTTC.

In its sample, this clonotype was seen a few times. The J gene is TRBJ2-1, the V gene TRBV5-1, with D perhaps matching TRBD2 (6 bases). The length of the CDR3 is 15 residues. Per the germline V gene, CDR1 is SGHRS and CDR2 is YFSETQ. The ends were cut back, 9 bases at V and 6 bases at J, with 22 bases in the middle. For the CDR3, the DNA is TGCGCCACCAAGGGGTCGGTAGCGGAGGTCAATGAGCAGTTCTTC. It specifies CATKGSVAEVNEQFF.

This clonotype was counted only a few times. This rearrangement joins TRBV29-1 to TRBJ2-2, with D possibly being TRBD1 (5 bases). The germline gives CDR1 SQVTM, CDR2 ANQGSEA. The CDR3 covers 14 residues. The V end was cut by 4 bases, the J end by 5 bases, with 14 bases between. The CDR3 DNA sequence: TGCAGCGTTGTTTCGCAGGGAATTACCGGGGAGCTGTTTTTT. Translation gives CSVVSQGITGELFF.

CDR3 coding DNA: TGTGCCAGCAGCTTAGGGACTAGCGGGAGGGAAGAGACCCAGTACTTC. This sequence encodes CASSLGTSGREETQYF. V and J are TRBV7-2 and TRBJ2-5; 15 bases match TRBD2. From germline, CDR1 is SGHTA and CDR2 FQGNSA. The V and J ends lost 1 base and 3 bases, in that order; junction bases with no gene match: 0. CDR3 size: 16 residues.

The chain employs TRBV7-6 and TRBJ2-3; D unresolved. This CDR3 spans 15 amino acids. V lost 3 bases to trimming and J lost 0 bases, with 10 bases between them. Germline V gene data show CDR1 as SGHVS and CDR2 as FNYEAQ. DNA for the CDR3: TGTGCCAGCAGCTTTAACGGAGCTAGCACAGATACGCAGTATTTT. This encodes CASSFNGASTDTQYF.

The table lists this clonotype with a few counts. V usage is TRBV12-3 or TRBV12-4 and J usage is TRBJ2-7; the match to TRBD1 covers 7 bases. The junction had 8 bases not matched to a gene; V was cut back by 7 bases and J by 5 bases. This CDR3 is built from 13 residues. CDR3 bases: TGTGCCAGCAACCTAAACACAGGGGACGAGCAGTACTTC. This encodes CASNLNTGDEQYF.

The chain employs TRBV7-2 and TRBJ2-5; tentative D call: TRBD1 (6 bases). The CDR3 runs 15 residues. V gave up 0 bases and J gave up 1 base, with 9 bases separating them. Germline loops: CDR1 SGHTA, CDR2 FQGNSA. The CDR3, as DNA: TGTGCCAGCAGCTTAGCGAGGACAGCCCAAGAGACCCAGTACTTC. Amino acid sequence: CASSLARTAQETQYF.

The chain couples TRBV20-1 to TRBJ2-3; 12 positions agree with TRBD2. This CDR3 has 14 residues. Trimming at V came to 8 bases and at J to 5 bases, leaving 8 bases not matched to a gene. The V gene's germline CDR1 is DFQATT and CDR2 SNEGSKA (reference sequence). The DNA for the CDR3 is TGCAGTTGGGCTAGCGGGGGGGCTGGAGATACGCAGTATTTT. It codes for CSWASGGAGDTQYF.

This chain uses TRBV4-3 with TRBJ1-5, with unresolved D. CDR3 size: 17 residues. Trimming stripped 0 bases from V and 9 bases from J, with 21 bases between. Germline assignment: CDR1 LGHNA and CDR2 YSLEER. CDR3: CASSQDQEGGRVGPQHF. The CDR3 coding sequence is TGCGCCAGCAGCCAAGATCAGGAGGGCGGACGGGTAGGGCCCCAGCATTTT.

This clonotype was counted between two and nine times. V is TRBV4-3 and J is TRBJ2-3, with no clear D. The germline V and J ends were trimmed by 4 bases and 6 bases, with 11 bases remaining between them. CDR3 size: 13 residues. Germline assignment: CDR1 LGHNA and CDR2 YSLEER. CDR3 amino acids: CASSPRIGDTQYF. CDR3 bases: TGCGCCAGCAGCCCGAGGATTGGGGATACGCAGTATTTT.

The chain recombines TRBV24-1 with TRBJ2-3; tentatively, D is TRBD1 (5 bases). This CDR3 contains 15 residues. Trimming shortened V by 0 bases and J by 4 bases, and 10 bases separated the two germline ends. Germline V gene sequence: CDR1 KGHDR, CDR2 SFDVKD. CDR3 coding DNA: TGTGCCACCAGTGATTTGGGCCAGGGTCCAGATACGCAGTATTTT. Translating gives CATSDLGQGPDTQYF.

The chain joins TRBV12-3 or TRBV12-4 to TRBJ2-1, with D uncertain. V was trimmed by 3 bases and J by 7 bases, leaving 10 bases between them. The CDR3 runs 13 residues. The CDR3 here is CASSLASRNEQFF. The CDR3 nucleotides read TGTGCCAGCAGTTTGGCTAGTAGGAATGAGCAGTTCTTC.

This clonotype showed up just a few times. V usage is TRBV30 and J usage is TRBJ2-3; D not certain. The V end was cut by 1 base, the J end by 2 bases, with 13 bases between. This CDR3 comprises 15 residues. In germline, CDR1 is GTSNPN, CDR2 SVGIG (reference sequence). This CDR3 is CAWSALSDPTDTQYF. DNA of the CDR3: TGTGCCTGGAGTGCCCTGTCTGATCCCACAGATACGCAGTATTTT.